The present TCR beta chain was sequenced within a study of sequential checkpoint blockade in melanoma. Overall study: Randomization was 1:1 between first-line nivolumab→ipilimumab and ipilimumab→nivolumab.

Study outcomes and limitations: Rising tumor T-cell fraction and clonality meant about 30 times likelier benefit. In arm A, pretreatment tumor clonality was associated with response.

Treatment indicated: randomized to nivolumab then ipilimumab (arm A) or the reverse (arm B). Clones were read by immunoSEQ multiplex PCR, and TCRdb kept only the in-frame ones, dropping some. The sample includes 15,000 to 20,000 clones, approximately 27% of them seen just once. As concerns this clone: Antigen specificity is unknown.

V was trimmed by 2 bases and J by 2 bases, leaving 7 bases between them. The germline V gene has CDR1 SQVTM and CDR2 ANQGSEA. CDR3 length equals 12 residues. This TCR was sampled from a human donor with melanoma. Sequenced here: tumor tissue (inferred from file names), sampled from a patient given nivolumab and ipilimumab in sequence. The chain has TRBV29-1 and TRBJ2-7, with D perhaps TRBD1 (5 bases). The CDR3 loop is CSVERTTYEQYF. The CDR3 DNA follows: TGCAGCGTTGAACGGACAACCTACGAGCAGTACTTC.